The 27 T cell receptor beta chains presented below share a single source sample, sequenced in a study of blood T cell repertoires in COVID-19. Profiling relied on immunoSEQ multiplex PCR, and the TCRdb table lists in-frame clones only, not all of them. The profile shows roughly 410,000 clones, about 87% of them singletons. Material for sequencing was peripheral blood. These TCRs come from a woman in her fifties or sixties with COVID-19, enrolled during active disease.

CDR3 amino acids: CASSRRTAPQETQYF. The CDR3 nucleotides read TGCGCCAGCAGCCGTCGGACAGCACCTCAAGAGACCCAGTACTTC. V gene TRBV5-1 combines with J gene TRBJ2-5; a possible D gene is TRBD1 (6 bases). The CDR3 sequence is 15 residues long. Trimming took off 4 bases at V and 2 bases at J, with 15 bases between the two ends. From germline, CDR1 is SGHRS and CDR2 YFSETQ.

The rearrangement joins TRBV2 to TRBJ2-7; 8 bases agree with TRBD1. The CDR3 is 15 residues long. Germline V gene data show CDR1 as SNHLY and CDR2 as FYNNEI. Losses at the gene ends were 6 bases for V and 1 base for J; bases not matched to a gene: 8. The CDR3 sequence is CASSSGTGFSYEQYF. DNA of the CDR3: TGTGCCAGCAGCTCCGGGACAGGATTTTCCTACGAGCAGTACTTC.

The chain combines TRBV19 with TRBJ2-5; the D gene is possibly TRBD2 (6 bases). With 5 bases removed from V and 4 bases from J, the gap between germline ends came to 14 bases. The CDR3 sequence is 14 residues long. Germline V lookup: CDR1 LNHDA, CDR2 SQIVND (reference sequence). The CDR3 is CASSARGSGETQYF. The CDR3 DNA sequence: TGTGCCAGTAGTGCCCGGGGGTCGGGAGAGACCCAGTACTTC.

The chain carries TRBV12-3 or TRBV12-4 and TRBJ1-2, with a weak D call TRBD1 (6 bases). The CDR3 length is 13 residues. V gave up 3 bases and J gave up 2 bases, with 7 bases separating them. The CDR3 region has the DNA TGTGCCAGCAGTTTCCAGGGGAACTATGGCTACACCTTC. Translation: CASSFQGNYGYTF.

The rearrangement joins TRBV4-2 to TRBJ1-5; 7 bases match TRBD1. This CDR3 comprises 15 residues. Germline V CDR1 and CDR2: LGHNA, YNFKEQ. The trim removed 1 base at V and 15 bases at J, leaving 15 bases unmatched. For the CDR3, the DNA is TGTGCCAGCAGCCAAGCAGACAGGGTAATCAGCCCGGCGCATTTT. It yields the protein CASSQADRVISPAHF.

V is TRBV11-2 and J is TRBJ1-1; D is possibly TRBD1 (6 bases). Germline V gene sequence: CDR1 SGHAT, CDR2 FQNNGV. Trimming removed 8 bases from V and 0 bases from J, with 13 bases in between. The CDR3 covers 14 residues. The CDR3 DNA sequence: TGTGCCAGCGGACAGCGCCAGTTGAACACTGAAGCTTTCTTT. Amino acids: CASGQRQLNTEAFF.

The chain carries TRBV28 and TRBJ1-2; D is perhaps TRBD1 (6 bases). CDR3 length equals 14 residues. Trimming pared 4 bases from V and 3 bases from J, leaving 12 bases between. Germline V gene sequence: CDR1 MDHEN, CDR2 SYDVKM. CDR3 amino acids: CASSSVRGYYGYTF. DNA for the CDR3: TGTGCCAGCAGTTCCGTTAGGGGGTACTATGGCTACACCTTC.

This rearrangement joins TRBV18 to TRBJ2-7; D gene unclear. The CDR3 spans 13 residues. In germline, CDR1 is KGHSH, CDR2 LQKENI. V was cut by 1 base and J by 6 bases, with 10 bases left in between. Written as DNA, the CDR3 is TGTGCCAGCTCACCACTCGAGTCCGCCGAGCAGTACTTC. Translating it yields CASSPLESAEQYF.

V usage is TRBV30 and J usage is TRBJ1-5; a weak D match, TRBD1 (6 bases). Germline lookup yields CDR1 GTSNPN and CDR2 SVGIG (reference sequence). V lost 5 bases to trimming and J lost 7 bases, with 12 bases between them. This CDR3 is 12 amino acids long. The CDR3 DNA sequence: TGTGCCTGGGACGTACAGGGCCAGCCCCAGCATTTT. Translating it yields CAWDVQGQPQHF.

This clone appeared a few times. The V gene is TRBV6-1, the J gene TRBJ1-2; D is possibly TRBD1 (5 bases). V lost 3 bases, J lost 7 bases, and 12 bases lay in between. CDR1 MNHNS and CDR2 SASEGT come from the germline V gene. The CDR3 is 13 residues long. CDR3 sequence: CASSEAGMGGYTF. In DNA, the CDR3 is TGTGCCAGCAGTGAGGCAGGGATGGGTGGCTACACCTTC.

This rearrangement joins TRBV6-5 to TRBJ2-7, with 7 nucleotides matching TRBD1. The V and J ends lost 6 bases and 2 bases, in that order; junction bases with no gene match: 10. The CDR3 totals 15 residues. Looked up from germline, CDR1 is MNHEY and CDR2 is SVGAGI. CDR3 region: CASSYTGTVTYEQYF. For the CDR3, the DNA is TGTGCCAGCAGCTATACCGGGACAGTCACCTACGAGCAGTACTTC.

This chain uses TRBV18 with TRBJ1-2, with 7 bases identical to TRBD1. Germline lookup yields CDR1 KGHSH and CDR2 LQKENI. V dropped 4 bases and J dropped 1; count of bases not matched to a gene: 9. The CDR3 runs to 16 residues. The CDR3 spells CASSRDTGVVNYGYTF. The CDR3 DNA reads TGTGCCAGCTCACGAGACACAGGGGTAGTTAACTATGGCTACACCTTC.

The chain has TRBV11-3 and TRBJ2-5; no firm D call. Germline V lookup: CDR1 SGHNT, CDR2 YENEEA. Deletions cut 2 bases from V and 5 bases from J, with 9 bases between. This CDR3 is built from 13 residues. CDR3 nucleotides: TGTGCCAGCAGCTTATCCGTCGGGGAGACCCAGTACTTC. Amino acids: CASSLSVGETQYF.

This chain uses TRBV2 with TRBJ1-2; D uncertain. Trimming took 3 bases from V and 8 from J, leaving 13 bases between them. The CDR3 covers 13 residues. Germline V gene data show CDR1 as SNHLY and CDR2 as FYNNEI. For the CDR3, the DNA is TGTGCCAGCAGTGACACTGCGGCTCGAGGCTACACCTTC. Encoded protein: CASSDTAARGYTF.

The genes are TRBV29-1 and TRBJ1-1; tentative D call: TRBD1 (5 bases). Looked up from germline, CDR1 is SQVTM and CDR2 is ANQGSEA. This CDR3 contains 14 residues. V shed 8 bases and J shed 6 bases, with 22 bases lying between them. In DNA, the CDR3 is TGCAGCACGCGAACCTCCGGCGGGGGGTCTGAAGCTTTCTTT. It encodes CSTRTSGGGSEAFF.

This clone was seen more than once but under ten times. CDR3 residues: CASSLGRYSTDTQYF. As DNA, the CDR3 is TGTGCCAGCAGCTTGGGGCGTTACAGCACAGATACGCAGTATTTT. The chain is built from TRBV7-3 and TRBJ2-3; maybe TRBD1 (5 bases). The CDR3 runs 15 residues. The V end lost 3 bases, the J end lost 0 bases, and 10 bases lay between the germline ends. Germline values: CDR1 SGHTA, CDR2 FQGTGA.

This rearrangement joins TRBV6-5 to TRBJ1-3; perhaps TRBD1 as D (6 bases). This CDR3 comprises 15 residues. In germline, CDR1 is MNHEY, CDR2 SVGAGI. V lost 6 bases and J 2 bases, leaving 14 bases between the germline ends. CDR3 nucleotide sequence: TGTGCCAGCAGCACGGACAGATACACTGGAAACACCATATATTTT. Translated, it gives CASSTDRYTGNTIYF.

This clone was detected a few times. V and J are TRBV7-3 and TRBJ2-2; D remains ambiguous. Germline V lookup: CDR1 SGHTA, CDR2 FQGTGA. V lost 2 bases, J lost 4 bases, and 5 bases lay in between. The CDR3 runs to 13 residues. The CDR3 DNA is TGTGCCAGCAGCTTACCGGTCACCGGGGAGCTGTTTTTT. Its translation: CASSLPVTGELFF.

The J gene is TRBJ1-2, the V gene TRBV18, with 10 nucleotides matching TRBD1. Germline CDR1 KGHSH, CDR2 LQKENI. The junction had 3 bases not matched to a gene; V was cut back by 6 bases and J by 5 bases. CDR3 length: 13 residues. The CDR3 sequence is CASSSGQGYGYTF. The CDR3 DNA sequence: TGTGCCAGCTCCTCGGGACAGGGGTATGGCTACACCTTC.

J is TRBJ2-6 and V is TRBV28, with TRBD1 as a possible D gene (6 bases). Germline V gene lookup returns CDR1 MDHEN and CDR2 SYDVKM. The CDR3 is 16 amino acids. Trimming left V 1 base short and J 2 bases short, with 9 bases between. The CDR3 sequence is CASSLYRVAGANVLTF. CDR3 DNA: TGTGCCAGCAGTTTATACAGGGTTGCTGGGGCCAACGTCCTGACTTTC.

This chain uses TRBV6-1 with TRBJ2-4; 7 positions match TRBD1. There are 14 residues in the CDR3. Germline trimming cut 3 bases from V and 4 bases from J; bases unmatched to any gene: 3. CDR1 and CDR2 from the germline V gene are MNHNS and SASEGT. CDR3 sequence (DNA): TGTGCCAGCAGTGACGGGACAGTTAAAAACATTCAGTACTTC. It codes for CASSDGTVKNIQYF.

The J gene is TRBJ1-2, the V gene TRBV28; no definite D call. Looked up from germline, CDR1 is MDHEN and CDR2 is SYDVKM. The V gene lost 7 bases and the J gene lost 1 base, with 13 bases spanning the gap. The CDR3 covers 14 residues. CDR3 protein: CASNLGQLNYGYTF. The CDR3 coding sequence is TGTGCCAGCAACTTGGGCCAGCTTAACTATGGCTACACCTTC.

The chain carries TRBV15 and TRBJ1-3; D is possibly TRBD1 (6 bases). The V and J ends lost 2 bases and 1 base respectively, with 18 bases between them. Per the germline V gene, CDR1 is LNHNV and CDR2 is YYDKDF (reference sequence). There are 18 residues in the CDR3. CDR3 in amino acids: CATSRQGPIQASGNTIYF. CDR3 nucleotides: TGTGCCACCAGCAGACAGGGGCCAATTCAAGCTTCTGGAAACACCATATATTTT. Filled out from reference TRBV15 and TRBJ1-3, the complete variable domain reads DAMVIQNPRYQVTQFGKPVTLSCSQTLNHNVMYWYQQKSSQAPKLLFHYYDKDFNNEADTPDNFQSRRPNTSFCFLDIRSPGLGDTAMYLCATSRQGPIQASGNTIYFGEGSWLTVV.

The rearrangement uses TRBV6-5 and TRBJ2-7; tentative D call: TRBD2 (5 bases). The CDR3 sequence is 13 residues long. The germline CDR1 and CDR2 sequences are MNHEY and SVGAGI. V was shortened by 5 bases and J by 7 bases, with 15 bases between the two germline ends. CDR3 DNA: TGTGCCAGCAGTACGACAAAAAGAGGGGAGCAGTACTTC. As protein: CASSTTKRGEQYF.

V usage is TRBV18 and J usage is TRBJ2-1; 9 bases match TRBD1. The CDR3 loop spans 15 amino acids. CDR1 is KGHSH, CDR2 LQKENI, per germline. V was pared by 3 bases and J by 2 bases, with 2 bases of the junction left unmatched. CDR3 DNA: TGTGCCAGCTCACCCGGGACAGGGCCCTACAATGAGCAGTTCTTC. This codes for CASSPGTGPYNEQFF.

This chain uses TRBV7-2 with TRBJ2-3; TRBD1 is a possible D gene (6 bases). From germline, CDR1 is SGHTA and CDR2 FQGNSA. V was pared by 3 bases and J by 2 bases, with 15 bases between. The CDR3 spans 16 residues. CDR3 in DNA: TGTGCCAGCAGCTTGGTGGGGGCCCTCTTCACAGATACGCAGTATTTT. Translation: CASSLVGALFTDTQYF.

The CDR3 DNA is TGCGCCAGCAGCTTGGGAACAGGGGCCTACAATGAGCAGTTCTTC. It encodes CASSLGTGAYNEQFF. The rearrangement uses TRBV5-1 and TRBJ2-1, with 7 bases fitting TRBD1. This CDR3 spans 15 amino acids. CDR1 is SGHRS, CDR2 YFSETQ, per germline. Trimming cost V 0 bases and J 2 bases; bases outside gene matches: 2.